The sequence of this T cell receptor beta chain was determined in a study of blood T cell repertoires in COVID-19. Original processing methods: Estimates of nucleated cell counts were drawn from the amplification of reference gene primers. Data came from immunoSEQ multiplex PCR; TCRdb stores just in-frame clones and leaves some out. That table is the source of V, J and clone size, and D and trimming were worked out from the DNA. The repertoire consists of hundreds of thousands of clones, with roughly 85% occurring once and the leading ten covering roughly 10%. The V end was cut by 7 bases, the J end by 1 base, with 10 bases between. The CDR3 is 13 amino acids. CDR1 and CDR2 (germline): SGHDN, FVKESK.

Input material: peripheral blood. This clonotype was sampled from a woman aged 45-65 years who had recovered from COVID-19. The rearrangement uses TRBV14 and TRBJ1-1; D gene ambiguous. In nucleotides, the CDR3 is TGTGCCAGCAATGGGCAGGCGAACACTGAAGCTTTCTTT. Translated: CASNGQANTEAFF.